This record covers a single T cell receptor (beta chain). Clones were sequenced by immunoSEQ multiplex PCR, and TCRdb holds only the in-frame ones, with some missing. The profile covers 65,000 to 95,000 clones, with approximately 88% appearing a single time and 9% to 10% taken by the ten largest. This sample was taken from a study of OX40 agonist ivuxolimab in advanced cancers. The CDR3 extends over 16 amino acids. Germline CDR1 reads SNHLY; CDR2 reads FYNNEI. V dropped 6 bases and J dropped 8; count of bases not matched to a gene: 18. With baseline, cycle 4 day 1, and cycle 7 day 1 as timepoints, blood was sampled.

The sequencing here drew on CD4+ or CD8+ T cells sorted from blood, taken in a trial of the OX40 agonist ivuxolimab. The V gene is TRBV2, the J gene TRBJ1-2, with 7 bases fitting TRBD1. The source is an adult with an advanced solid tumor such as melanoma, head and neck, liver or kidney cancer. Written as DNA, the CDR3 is TGTGCCAGCAGCCTCCGACAGGGTGACATCGGGGAGGGCTACACCTTC. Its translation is CASSLRQGDIGEGYTF.